The subject of this entry is one T cell receptor (beta chain). Its antigen remains unidentified. It was with 60 Vbeta and 13 Jbeta primers that the PCR ran. The repertoire was sequenced with immunoSEQ multiplex PCR; TCRdb's copy has only in-frame clones and lacks some. The sample consists of some 200,000 clones, more than 75% of them appearing once. The source of the sample is a study of cytomegalovirus exposure and HLA in healthy donors. The overall study: There were 300 to 400 genotyped donors. Of these, roughly 80% fell in the genetic ancestry cluster associated with self-reported Caucasian donors. General study findings and limits: A prior analysis recorded that most TCR beta V segments were productive about 87% or about 30% of the time. TCR beta sequences reportedly predicted most subjects' HLA-A and HLA-B alleles accurately.

The CDR3 loop spans 14 amino acids. Trimming left V 5 bases short and J 4 bases short, with 14 bases between. CDR1 and CDR2 (germline): LNHDA, SQIVND (reference sequence). The TCR sequence derives from a woman in her fifties or sixties in good health and CMV-seropositive. The V and J genes are TRBV19 and TRBJ1-1; D might be TRBD1 (5 bases). Material: PBMCs. The CDR3 DNA sequence: TGTGCCAGTAGTCTAAAGGGGTGGGGCACTGAAGCTTTCTTT. Residues: CASSLKGWGTEAFF.